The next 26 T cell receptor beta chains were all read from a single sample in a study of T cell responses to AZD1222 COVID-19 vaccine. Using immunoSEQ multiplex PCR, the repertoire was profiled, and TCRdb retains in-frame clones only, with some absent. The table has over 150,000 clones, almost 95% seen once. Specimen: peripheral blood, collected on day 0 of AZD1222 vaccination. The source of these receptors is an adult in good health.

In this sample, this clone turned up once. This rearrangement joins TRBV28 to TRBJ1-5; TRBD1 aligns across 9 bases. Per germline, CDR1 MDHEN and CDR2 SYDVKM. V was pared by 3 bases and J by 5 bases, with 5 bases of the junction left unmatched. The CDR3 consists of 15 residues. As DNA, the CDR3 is TGTGCCAGCAGTTTCGAGGGACAGGGTTATCAGCCCCAGCATTTT. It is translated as CASSFEGQGYQPQHF.

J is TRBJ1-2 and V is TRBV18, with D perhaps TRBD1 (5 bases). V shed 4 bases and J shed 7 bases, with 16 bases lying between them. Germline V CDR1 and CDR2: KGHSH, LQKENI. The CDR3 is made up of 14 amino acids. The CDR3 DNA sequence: TGTGCCAGCTCACTAGGGTACCCGAGGGGTGGCTACACCTTC. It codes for CASSLGYPRGGYTF.

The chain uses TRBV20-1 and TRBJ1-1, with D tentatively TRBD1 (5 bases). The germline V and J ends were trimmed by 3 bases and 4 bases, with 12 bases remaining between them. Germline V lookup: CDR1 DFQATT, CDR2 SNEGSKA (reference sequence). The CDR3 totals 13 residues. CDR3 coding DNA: TGCAGTGCTAGTAGGCAGGGAGCCACTGAAGCTTTCTTT. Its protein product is CSASRQGATEAFF.

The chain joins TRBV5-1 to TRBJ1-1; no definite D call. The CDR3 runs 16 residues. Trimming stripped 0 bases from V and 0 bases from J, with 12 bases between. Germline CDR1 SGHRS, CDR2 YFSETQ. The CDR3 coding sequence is TGCGCCAGCAGCTTGGAGGCAGACAACATGAACACTGAAGCTTTCTTT. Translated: CASSLEADNMNTEAFF.

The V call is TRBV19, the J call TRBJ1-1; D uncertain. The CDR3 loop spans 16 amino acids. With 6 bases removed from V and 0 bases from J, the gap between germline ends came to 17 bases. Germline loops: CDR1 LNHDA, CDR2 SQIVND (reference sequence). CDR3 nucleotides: TGTGCCAGTAGCCCTCCGACCAATCCCATGAACACTGAAGCTTTCTTT. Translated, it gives CASSPPTNPMNTEAFF.

The CDR3 DNA follows: TGCGCCAGCAGCTTGGATCCTCTTTGGGGCAATCAGCCCCAGCATTTT. Translation: CASSLDPLWGNQPQHF. The V gene is TRBV5-1, the J gene TRBJ1-5; D gene unclear. Trimming shortened V by 0 bases and J by 2 bases, and 12 bases separated the two germline ends. This CDR3 comprises 16 residues. From germline, CDR1 is SGHRS and CDR2 YFSETQ.

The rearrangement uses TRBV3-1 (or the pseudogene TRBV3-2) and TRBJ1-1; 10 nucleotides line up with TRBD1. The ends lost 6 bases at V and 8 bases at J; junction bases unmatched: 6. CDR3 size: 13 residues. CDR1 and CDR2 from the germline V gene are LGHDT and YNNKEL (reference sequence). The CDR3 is CASSRTGGLEAFF. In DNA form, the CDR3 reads TGTGCCAGCAGTCGGACAGGGGGTCTCGAAGCTTTCTTT.

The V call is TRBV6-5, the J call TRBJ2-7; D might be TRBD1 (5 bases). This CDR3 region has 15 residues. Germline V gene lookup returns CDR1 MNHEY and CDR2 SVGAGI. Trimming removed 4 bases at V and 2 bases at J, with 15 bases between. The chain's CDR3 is CASSSRQRRTYEQYF. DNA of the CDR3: TGTGCCAGCAGTTCCAGACAGAGAAGAACCTACGAGCAGTACTTC.

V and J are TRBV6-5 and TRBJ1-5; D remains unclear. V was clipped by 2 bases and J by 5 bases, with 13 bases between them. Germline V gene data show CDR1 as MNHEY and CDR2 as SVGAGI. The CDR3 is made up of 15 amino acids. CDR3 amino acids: CASSYSWTNDQPQHF. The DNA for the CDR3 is TGTGCCAGCAGTTACAGTTGGACTAACGATCAGCCCCAGCATTTT.

The CDR3 sequence is CASTSGTGLIHGYTF. The DNA for the CDR3 is TGTGCCAGCACCTCCGGGACAGGGCTTATCCATGGCTACACCTTC. The chain joins TRBV28 to TRBJ1-2; 9 bases line up with TRBD1. The CDR3 length is 15 residues. Germline V CDR1 and CDR2: MDHEN, SYDVKM. Losses at the gene ends were 7 bases for V and 6 bases for J; bases not matched to a gene: 12.

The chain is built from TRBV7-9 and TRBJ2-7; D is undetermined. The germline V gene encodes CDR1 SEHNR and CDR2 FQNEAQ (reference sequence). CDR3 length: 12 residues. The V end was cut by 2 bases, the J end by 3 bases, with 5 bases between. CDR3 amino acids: CASSLIVYEQYF. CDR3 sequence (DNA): TGTGCCAGCAGCTTAATTGTCTACGAGCAGTACTTC.

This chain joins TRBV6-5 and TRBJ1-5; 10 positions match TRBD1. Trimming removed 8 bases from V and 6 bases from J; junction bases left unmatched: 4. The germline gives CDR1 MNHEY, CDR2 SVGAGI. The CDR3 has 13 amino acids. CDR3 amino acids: CASRDRGTQPQHF. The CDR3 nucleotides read TGTGCCAGCCGGGACAGGGGCACTCAGCCCCAGCATTTT.

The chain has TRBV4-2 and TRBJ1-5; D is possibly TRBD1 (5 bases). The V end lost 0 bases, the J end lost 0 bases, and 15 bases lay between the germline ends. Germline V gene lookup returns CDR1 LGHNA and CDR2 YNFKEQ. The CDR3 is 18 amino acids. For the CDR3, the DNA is TGTGCCAGCAGCCAAGATTACGCCGGGACGGATAGCAATCAGCCCCAGCATTTT. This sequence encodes CASSQDYAGTDSNQPQHF.

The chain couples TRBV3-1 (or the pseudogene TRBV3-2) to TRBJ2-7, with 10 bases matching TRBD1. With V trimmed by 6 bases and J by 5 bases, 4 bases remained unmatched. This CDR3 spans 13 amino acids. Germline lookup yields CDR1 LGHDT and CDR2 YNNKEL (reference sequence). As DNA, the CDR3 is TGTGCCAGCAGTCCGACAGGGGGCAACGAGCAGTACTTC. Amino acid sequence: CASSPTGGNEQYF.

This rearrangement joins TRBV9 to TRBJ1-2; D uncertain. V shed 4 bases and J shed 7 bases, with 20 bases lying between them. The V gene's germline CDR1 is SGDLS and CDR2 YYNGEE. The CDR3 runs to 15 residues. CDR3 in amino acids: CASSPGRGPVTGYTF. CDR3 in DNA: TGTGCCAGCAGCCCTGGAAGAGGACCAGTGACTGGCTACACCTTC.

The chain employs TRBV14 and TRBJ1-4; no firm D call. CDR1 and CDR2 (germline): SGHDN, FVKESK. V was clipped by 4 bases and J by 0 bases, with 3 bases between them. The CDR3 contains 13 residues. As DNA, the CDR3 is TGTGCCAGCAGCCGTACAACTAATGAAAAACTGTTTTTT. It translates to CASSRTTNEKLFF.

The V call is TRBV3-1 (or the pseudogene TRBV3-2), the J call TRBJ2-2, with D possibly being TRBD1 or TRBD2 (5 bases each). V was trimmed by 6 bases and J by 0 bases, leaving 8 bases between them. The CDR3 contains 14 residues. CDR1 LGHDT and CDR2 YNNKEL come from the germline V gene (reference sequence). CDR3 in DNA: TGTGCCAGCAGGAGAGGGGCGAACACCGGGGAGCTGTTTTTT. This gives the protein CASRRGANTGELFF.

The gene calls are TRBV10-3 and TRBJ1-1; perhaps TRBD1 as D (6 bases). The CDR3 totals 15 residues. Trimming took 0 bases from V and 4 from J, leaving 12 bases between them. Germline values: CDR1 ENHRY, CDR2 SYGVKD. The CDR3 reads CAISESGGRGTEAFF. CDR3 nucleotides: TGTGCCATCAGTGAGTCTGGGGGGCGCGGCACTGAAGCTTTCTTT.

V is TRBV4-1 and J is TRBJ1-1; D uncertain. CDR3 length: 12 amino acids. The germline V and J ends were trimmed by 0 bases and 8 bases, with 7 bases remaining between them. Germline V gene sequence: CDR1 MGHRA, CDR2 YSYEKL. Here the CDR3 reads CASSQDGAEAFF. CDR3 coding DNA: TGCGCCAGCAGCCAAGACGGTGCGGAAGCTTTCTTT.

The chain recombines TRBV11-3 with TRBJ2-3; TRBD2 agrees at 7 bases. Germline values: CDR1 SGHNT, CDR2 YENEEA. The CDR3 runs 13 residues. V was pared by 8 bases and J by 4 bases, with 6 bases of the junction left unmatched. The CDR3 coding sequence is TGTGCCAGCTCCGGGGGAGGGGCAGATACGCAGTATTTT. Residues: CASSGGGADTQYF.

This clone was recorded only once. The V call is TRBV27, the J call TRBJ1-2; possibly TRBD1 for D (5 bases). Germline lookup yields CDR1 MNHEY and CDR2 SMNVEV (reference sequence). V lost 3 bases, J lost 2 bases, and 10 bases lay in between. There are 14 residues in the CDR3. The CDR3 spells CASSFRGANYGYTF. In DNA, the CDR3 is TGTGCCAGCAGTTTTCGAGGGGCCAACTATGGCTACACCTTC.

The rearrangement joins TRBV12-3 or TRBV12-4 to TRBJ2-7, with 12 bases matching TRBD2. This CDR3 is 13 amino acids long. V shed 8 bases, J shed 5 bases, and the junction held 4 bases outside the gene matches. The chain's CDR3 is CASRTSGNHEQYF. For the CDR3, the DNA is TGTGCCAGCCGGACTAGCGGGAACCACGAGCAGTACTTC.

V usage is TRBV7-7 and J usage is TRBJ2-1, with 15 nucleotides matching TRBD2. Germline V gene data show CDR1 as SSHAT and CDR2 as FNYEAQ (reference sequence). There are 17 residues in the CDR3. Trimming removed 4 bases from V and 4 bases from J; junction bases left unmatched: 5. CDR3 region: CASSSGLAGGLYNEQFF. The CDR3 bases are TGTGCCAGCAGCTCGGGACTAGCGGGAGGCCTATACAATGAGCAGTTCTTC.

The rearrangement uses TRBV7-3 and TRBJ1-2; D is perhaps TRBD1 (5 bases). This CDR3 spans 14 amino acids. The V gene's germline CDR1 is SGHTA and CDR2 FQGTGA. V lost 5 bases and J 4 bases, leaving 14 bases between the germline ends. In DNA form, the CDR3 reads TGTGCCAGCAGCCAGACAGAAGGAGGCTATGGCTACACCTTC. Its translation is CASSQTEGGYGYTF.

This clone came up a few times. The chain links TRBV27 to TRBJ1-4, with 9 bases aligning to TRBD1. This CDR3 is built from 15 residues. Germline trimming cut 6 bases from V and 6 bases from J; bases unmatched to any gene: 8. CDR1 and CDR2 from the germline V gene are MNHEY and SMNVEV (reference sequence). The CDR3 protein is CASRPAGQGHEKLFF. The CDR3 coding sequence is TGTGCCAGCAGGCCGGCGGGACAGGGTCATGAAAAACTGTTTTTT.

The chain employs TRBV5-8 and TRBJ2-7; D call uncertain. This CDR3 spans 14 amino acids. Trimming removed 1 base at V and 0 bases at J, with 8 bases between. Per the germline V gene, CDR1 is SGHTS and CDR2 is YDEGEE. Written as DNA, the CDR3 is TGTGCCAGCAGCTTGCCCCTTCTCTCCTACGAGCAGTACGTC. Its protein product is CASSLPLLSYEQYV.